Listed below are T cell receptor beta chains from one sample, sequenced in a study of cytomegalovirus exposure and HLA in healthy donors. Sequenced by immunoSEQ multiplex PCR; TCRdb stores in-frame clones only, minus some. The sample carries a few hundred thousand clones, 88% recorded once. Sequenced input: PBMCs. Source of these receptors: a woman between 18 and 30 years old in good health and CMV-seronegative. The CDR3 runs from the conserved cysteine through the conserved F or W. A D gene is named only where the DNA matches it firmly. Clone sizes are given selectively: once, few, many, or a class where the clone is expanded.

D,V,J,size,CDR3,DNA
NA,TRBV6-1,TRBJ2-2,NA,CASSQNTGELFF,TGTGCCAGCAGTCAGAACACCGGGGAGCTGTTTTTT
NA,TRBV19,TRBJ2-5,NA,CASSIGLHRQETQYF,TGTGCCAGTAGTATCGGACTCCACCGGCAAGAGACCCAGTACTTC
TRBD1,TRBV28,TRBJ1-2,NA,CASSLGTGSNYGYTF,TGTGCCAGCAGTTTGGGGACAGGCTCTAACTATGGCTACACCTTC
NA,TRBV15,TRBJ2-7,NA,CATSRGDSTYEQYF,TGTGCCACCAGCAGAGGGGACTCTACCTACGAGCAGTACTTC
NA,TRBV18,TRBJ2-7,few,CASSPYTGTAGTYEQYF,TGTGCCAGCTCACCCTATACCGGGACAGCGGGCACCTACGAGCAGTACTTC
NA,TRBV29-1,TRBJ2-1,once,CSVDYRNEQFF,TGCAGCGTTGATTATCGGAATGAGCAGTTCTTC
TRBD1,TRBV7-2,TRBJ2-2,NA,CASSRDSANTGELFF,TGTGCCAGCAGCCGGGACAGCGCGAACACCGGGGAGCTGTTTTTT
TRBD1,TRBV28,TRBJ1-5,once,CAGQGRAKQPQHF,TGTGCCGGACAGGGGAGGGCAAAGCAGCCCCAGCATTTT
TRBD2,TRBV10-3,TRBJ2-7,NA,CAISETSGSYEQYF,TGTGCCATCAGTGAGACTAGCGGGTCCTACGAGCAGTACTTC
TRBD1,TRBV4-3,TRBJ2-7,NA,CASSQALGFGTGEHYEQYF,TGCGCCAGCAGCCAAGCACTAGGGTTCGGGACAGGGGAACACTACGAGCAGTACTTC
TRBD2,TRBV11-2,TRBJ2-2,NA,CASSLALLAEGPGELFF,TGTGCCAGCAGCTTAGCTCTCCTAGCGGAAGGGCCCGGGGAGCTGTTTTTT
TRBD2,TRBV27,TRBJ2-7,NA,CASSPRTSGRLSYEQYF,TGTGCCAGCAGTCCCCGGACTAGCGGGAGGCTCTCCTACGAGCAGTACTTC
NA,TRBV18,TRBJ2-6,once,CASSPLSPSGANVLTF,TGTGCCAGCTCACCCTTAAGCCCTTCTGGGGCCAACGTCCTGACTTTC
TRBD2,TRBV6-1,TRBJ2-2,NA,CASSEGLAGRDGELFF,TGTGCCAGCAGTGAGGGACTAGCGGGAAGGGACGGGGAGCTGTTTTTT
TRBD2,TRBV11-2,TRBJ2-5,NA,CASRPGLAYETQYF,TGTGCCAGCAGGCCGGGACTAGCTTATGAGACCCAGTACTTC
TRBD1,TRBV19,TRBJ1-1,once,CASSFRTGGGEAFF,TGTGCCAGTAGTTTCCGGACAGGGGGGGGTGAAGCTTTCTTT
TRBD1,TRBV5-4,TRBJ2-7,many,CASNPGPGQGVEQYF,TGTGCCAGCAACCCCGGGCCGGGACAGGGAGTCGAGCAGTACTTC
TRBD2,TRBV5-6,TRBJ2-3,once,CASSSGLAGERGADTQYF,TGTGCCAGCAGCTCCGGACTAGCGGGAGAACGAGGAGCAGATACGCAGTATTTT
NA,TRBV28,TRBJ1-3,few,CASSFHRYSSGNTIYF,TGTGCCAGCAGTTTTCACAGGTACAGCTCTGGAAACACCATATATTTT
NA,TRBV9,TRBJ1-1,NA,CASSASSTGNTEAFF,TGTGCCAGCAGCGCGTCTTCTACAGGAAACACTGAAGCTTTCTTT
NA,TRBV19,TRBJ1-5,NA,CASSIFRDASYSNQPQHF,TGTGCCAGTAGTATTTTCAGGGATGCCTCGTATAGCAATCAGCCCCAGCATTTT
NA,TRBV21-1,TRBJ2-7,NA,CASSSPGEREGLWSVIPTYEQYF,TGTGCCAGCAGCTCCCCCGGGGAGCGGGAGGGCCTTTGGTCCGTCATACCAACCTACGAGCAGTACTTC
NA,TRBV27,TRBJ1-4,once,CASRRQAENEKLFF,TGTGCCAGCAGACGACAAGCAGAAAATGAAAAACTGTTTTTT
TRBD2,TRBV4-3,TRBJ2-5,NA,CASSRESGSGETQYF,TGCGCCAGCAGCCGAGAAAGCGGGAGTGGAGAGACCCAGTACTTC
NA,TRBV29-1,TRBJ1-1,once,CSVEDRVGPKGAFF,TGCAGCGTTGAAGACAGGGTTGGACCGAAAGGGGCTTTCTTT
NA,TRBV7-2,TRBJ1-5,NA,CASSLARGLRGNQPQHF,TGTGCCAGCAGCTTAGCGCGGGGGTTAAGAGGCAATCAGCCCCAGCATTTT
TRBD2,TRBV7-2,TRBJ2-7,once,CASSLAGLALREQYF,TGTGCCAGCAGCTTAGCGGGACTAGCTCTACGCGAGCAGTACTTC
NA,TRBV2,TRBJ2-7,NA,CASSDTGDYEQYF,TGTGCCAGCAGTGACACCGGAGACTACGAGCAGTACTTC
NA,TRBV12-5,TRBJ1-1,NA,CASGLAISPNTEAFF,TGTGCTAGTGGCCTAGCTATATCACCGAACACTGAAGCTTTCTTT
NA,TRBV10-1,TRBJ2-1,NA,CASADSRGVNEQFF,TGCGCCAGTGCCGACTCCAGGGGGGTGAATGAGCAGTTCTTC
NA,TRBV30,TRBJ1-2,NA,CAWRATGDYGYTF,TGTGCCTGGAGGGCGACAGGCGACTATGGCTACACCTTC
TRBD1,TRBV28,TRBJ1-5,NA,CASSSPRDRGRWSQPQHF,TGTGCCAGCAGTAGCCCCCGGGACAGGGGGCGTTGGAGTCAGCCCCAGCATTTT
TRBD2,TRBV6-1,TRBJ2-3,once,CASRTASGDTQYF,TGTGCCAGCAGGACGGCTAGCGGAGATACGCAGTATTTT
NA,TRBV9,TRBJ1-2,NA,CASSPEGEGLRNYGYTF,TGTGCCAGCAGCCCCGAGGGGGAGGGATTACGGAACTATGGCTACACCTTC
TRBD1,TRBV5-1,TRBJ2-5,NA,CASSLGTDQETQYF,TGCGCCAGCAGCCTAGGGACAGACCAAGAGACCCAGTACTTC
TRBD1,TRBV5-1,TRBJ1-6,NA,CASSFHWDRGDSPLHF,TGCGCCAGCAGCTTCCATTGGGACAGGGGTGACTCACCCCTCCACTTT
TRBD2,TRBV9,TRBJ2-7,NA,CASSVGTSVTYEQYF,TGTGCCAGCAGCGTAGGGACTAGCGTGACCTACGAGCAGTACTTC
NA,TRBV14,TRBJ2-4,NA,CASSPMREGLSNIQYF,TGTGCCAGCAGCCCTATGCGAGAGGGTCTGTCGAACATTCAGTACTTC
TRBD1,TRBV30,TRBJ1-5,NA,CAWSVTGLNQPQHF,TGTGCCTGGAGTGTGACAGGGCTCAATCAGCCCCAGCATTTT
TRBD2,TRBV4-1,TRBJ2-1,NA,CASSQPLAVQFF,TGCGCCAGCAGCCAACCACTAGCGGTGCAGTTCTTC
NA,TRBV6-5,TRBJ2-1,NA,CASSLDSGYLNEQFF,TGTGCCAGCAGTCTTGATAGCGGATACTTGAATGAGCAGTTCTTC
TRBD1,TRBV27,TRBJ2-7,NA,CASSGPTGDEQYF,TGTGCCAGCAGTGGGCCTACAGGGGACGAGCAGTACTTC
TRBD2,TRBV7-2,TRBJ2-5,NA,CASTRLREAGETQYF,TGTGCCAGCACCCGACTGCGGGAGGCGGGGGAGACCCAGTACTTC
TRBD2,TRBV5-1,TRBJ2-3,few,CASSPSGAGEDTQYF,TGCGCCAGCAGCCCCTCCGGGGCGGGAGAAGATACGCAGTATTTT
TRBD1,TRBV28,TRBJ2-5,NA,CASSLGDRVVKTQYF,TGTGCCAGCAGTTTAGGGGACAGGGTAGTTAAGACCCAGTACTTC
TRBD2,TRBV7-9,TRBJ2-1,once,CASSLTTSGGLAGGIEQFF,TGTGCCAGCAGCTTAACCACCTCCGGGGGACTAGCGGGAGGGATAGAGCAGTTCTTC
NA,TRBV27,TRBJ2-7,NA,CASSLSGNDEQYF,TGTGCCAGCAGTTTATCTGGCAACGACGAGCAGTACTTC
NA,TRBV5-1,TRBJ2-3,once,CASLGGGGDTQYF,TGCGCCAGCTTGGGCGGTGGAGGGGATACGCAGTATTTT
NA,TRBV28,TRBJ1-3,NA,CASIRGPGTGNTIYF,TGTGCCAGCATACGAGGTCCCGGGACAGGAAACACCATATATTTT
NA,TRBV5-1,TRBJ2-7,NA,CASSLGARGYEQYF,TGCGCCAGCAGCTTGGGGGCAAGGGGCTACGAGCAGTACTTC
TRBD1,TRBV2,TRBJ2-7,NA,CASGGDRGSYEQYF,TGTGCCAGTGGGGGGGACAGGGGCTCCTACGAGCAGTACTTC
TRBD1,TRBV9,TRBJ2-7,NA,CASSAGTGHYEQYF,TGTGCCAGCAGCGCGGGGACAGGGCACTACGAGCAGTACTTC
NA,TRBV28,TRBJ1-2,NA,CATFQGFHGYTF,TGTGCCACCTTTCAGGGTTTTCATGGCTACACCTTC
TRBD1,TRBV6-1,TRBJ1-1,NA,CASSDQDRANTEAFF,TGTGCCAGCAGTGACCAGGACAGGGCGAACACTGAAGCTTTCTTT
TRBD2,TRBV2,TRBJ2-1,NA,CASSDSNGLVRNEQFF,TGTGCCAGCAGTGACTCCAATGGACTAGTGAGGAATGAGCAGTTCTTC